The 5 T cell receptor beta chains below all came from one sample that was sequenced in a study of cytomegalovirus exposure and HLA in healthy donors. Primers: 60 Vbeta forward and 13 Jbeta reverse. Clones were read by immunoSEQ multiplex PCR, and TCRdb kept only the in-frame ones, dropping some. This table holds roughly 33,000 clones, 80% found once. Specimen: PBMCs. These receptors were collected from a male donor in good health and CMV-seronegative.

CDR3 in amino acids: CAIRGIPTDTQYF. CDR3 coding DNA: TGTGCCATCCGAGGGATTCCCACAGATACGCAGTATTTT. This chain links TRBV2 with TRBJ2-3, with a tentative D call TRBD2 (5 bases). This CDR3 has 13 amino acids. Germline CDR1 reads SNHLY; CDR2 reads FYNNEI. Trimming left V 10 bases short and J 2 bases short, with 13 bases between.

This clone was seen a few times. The J gene is TRBJ2-1, the V gene TRBV19, with D perhaps TRBD2 (6 bases). The CDR3 loop spans 15 amino acids. The V and J ends lost 5 bases and 6 bases respectively, with 17 bases between them. Germline loops: CDR1 LNHDA, CDR2 SQIVND (reference sequence). The chain's CDR3 is CASSPPGVLANEQFF. CDR3 in DNA: TGTGCCAGTAGTCCACCGGGAGTCCTCGCCAATGAGCAGTTCTTC.

The V call is TRBV18, the J call TRBJ1-2; a weak D match, TRBD1 (5 bases). Germline lookup yields CDR1 KGHSH and CDR2 LQKENI. V dropped 7 bases and J dropped 8 bases, with 17 bases sitting between them. The CDR3 contains 13 residues. The CDR3 region is CASFTDMARGYTF. The CDR3 DNA sequence: TGTGCCAGCTTCACGGACATGGCTAGGGGCTACACCTTC.

Comments on this clone: This sample also contains other DNA sequences that code for the same CDR3. The chain has TRBV5-1 and TRBJ2-3, with D perhaps TRBD2 (5 bases). Trimming stripped 4 bases from V and 1 base from J, with 10 bases between. Looked up from germline, CDR1 is SGHRS and CDR2 is YFSETQ. CDR3 length: 14 residues. The CDR3 sequence: CASSPGLGTDTQYF. Here the CDR3 DNA reads TGCGCCAGCAGCCCCGGACTGGGCACAGATACGCAGTATTTT.

V usage is TRBV30 and J usage is TRBJ2-7, with 7 bases matching TRBD1. CDR3 size: 14 residues. Trimming removed 2 bases from V and 5 bases from J; junction bases left unmatched: 9. CDR1 is GTSNPN and CDR2 is SVGIG in the germline V gene (reference sequence). CDR3 loop: CAWSPPGQTDEQYF. In DNA form, the CDR3 reads TGTGCCTGGAGTCCCCCGGGACAGACTGACGAGCAGTACTTC.